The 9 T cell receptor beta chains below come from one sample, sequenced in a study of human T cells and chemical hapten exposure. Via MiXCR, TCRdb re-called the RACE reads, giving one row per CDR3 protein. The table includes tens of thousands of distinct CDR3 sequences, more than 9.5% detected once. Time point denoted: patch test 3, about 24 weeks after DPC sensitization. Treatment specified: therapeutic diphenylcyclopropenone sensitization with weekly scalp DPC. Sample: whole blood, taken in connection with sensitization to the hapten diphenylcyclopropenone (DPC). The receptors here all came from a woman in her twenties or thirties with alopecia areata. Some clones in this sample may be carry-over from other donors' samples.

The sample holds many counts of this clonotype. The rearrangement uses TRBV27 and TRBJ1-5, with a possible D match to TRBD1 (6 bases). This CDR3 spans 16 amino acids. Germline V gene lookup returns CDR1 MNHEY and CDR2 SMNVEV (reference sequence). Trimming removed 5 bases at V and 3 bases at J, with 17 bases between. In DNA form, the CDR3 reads TGTGCCAGCAGTACCACAACAGGGTCGGCCAATCAGCCCCAGCATTTT. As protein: CASSTTTGSANQPQHF.

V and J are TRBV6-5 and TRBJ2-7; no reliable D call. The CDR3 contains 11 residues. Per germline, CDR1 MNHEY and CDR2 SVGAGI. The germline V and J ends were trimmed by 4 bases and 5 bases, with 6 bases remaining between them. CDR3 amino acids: CASSLRNEQYF. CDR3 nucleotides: TGTGCCAGCAGTTTACGGAACGAGCAGTACTTC.

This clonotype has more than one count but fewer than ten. The CDR3 sequence: CASSFRDSNQETQYF. Here the CDR3 DNA reads TGTGCCAGTAGTTTCCGGGACAGTAACCAAGAGACCCAGTACTTC. The rearrangement uses TRBV19 and TRBJ2-5; 7 bases map to TRBD1. CDR1 and CDR2 (germline): LNHDA, SQIVND (reference sequence). V gave up 5 bases and J gave up 0 bases; unmatched junction bases: 6. This CDR3 is 15 amino acids long. Looking up the rest from reference TRBV19 and TRBJ2-5 gives the full variable domain: DGGITQSPKYLFRKEGQNVTLSCEQNLNHDAMYWYRQDPGQGLRLIYYSQIVNDFQKGDIAEGYSVSREKKESFPLTVTSAQKNPTAFYLCASSFRDSNQETQYFGPGTRLLVL.

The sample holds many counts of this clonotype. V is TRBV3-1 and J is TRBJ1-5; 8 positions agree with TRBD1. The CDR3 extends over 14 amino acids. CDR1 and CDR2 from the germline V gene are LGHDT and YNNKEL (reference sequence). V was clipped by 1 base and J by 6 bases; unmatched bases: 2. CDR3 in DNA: TGTGCCAGCAGCCAAGGGACAGGGTTTCAGCCCCAGCATTTT. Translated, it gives CASSQGTGFQPQHF.

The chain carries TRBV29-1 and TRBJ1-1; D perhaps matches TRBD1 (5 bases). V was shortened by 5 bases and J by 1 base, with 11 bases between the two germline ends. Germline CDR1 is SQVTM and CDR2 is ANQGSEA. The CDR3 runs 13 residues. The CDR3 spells CSVSGTTNTEAFF. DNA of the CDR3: TGCAGCGTTTCCGGGACGACGAACACTGAAGCTTTCTTT.

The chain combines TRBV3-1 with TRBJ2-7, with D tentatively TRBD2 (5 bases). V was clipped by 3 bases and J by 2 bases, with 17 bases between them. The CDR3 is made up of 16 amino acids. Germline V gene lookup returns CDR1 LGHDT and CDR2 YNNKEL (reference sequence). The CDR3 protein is CASSHVSGTSPYEQYF. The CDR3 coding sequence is TGTGCCAGCAGCCATGTGAGCGGTACCTCCCCCTACGAGCAGTACTTC.

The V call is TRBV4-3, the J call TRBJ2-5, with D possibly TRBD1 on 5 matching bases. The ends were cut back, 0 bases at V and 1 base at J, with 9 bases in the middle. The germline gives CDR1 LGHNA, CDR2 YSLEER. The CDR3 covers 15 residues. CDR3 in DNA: TGCGCCAGCAGCCAAGATTTAAGGGGCCAAGAGACCCAGTACTTC. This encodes CASSQDLRGQETQYF.

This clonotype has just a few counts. The CDR3 loop is CASSEATGSGGNEQFF. In DNA form, the CDR3 reads TGTGCCAGCAGTGAAGCGACAGGTAGTGGGGGGAATGAGCAGTTCTTC. The chain carries TRBV6-1 and TRBJ2-1; either TRBD1 or TRBD2 may supply D (6 bases each). The CDR3 extends over 16 amino acids. Germline values: CDR1 MNHNS, CDR2 SASEGT. With 0 bases removed from V and 7 bases from J, the gap between germline ends came to 16 bases.

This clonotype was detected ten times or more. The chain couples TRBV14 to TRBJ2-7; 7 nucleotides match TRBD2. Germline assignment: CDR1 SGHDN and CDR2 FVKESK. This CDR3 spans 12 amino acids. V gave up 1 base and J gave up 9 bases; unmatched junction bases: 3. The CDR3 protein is CASSQVGGRQYF. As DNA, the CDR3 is TGTGCCAGCAGCCAAGTGGGGGGGAGGCAGTACTTC.